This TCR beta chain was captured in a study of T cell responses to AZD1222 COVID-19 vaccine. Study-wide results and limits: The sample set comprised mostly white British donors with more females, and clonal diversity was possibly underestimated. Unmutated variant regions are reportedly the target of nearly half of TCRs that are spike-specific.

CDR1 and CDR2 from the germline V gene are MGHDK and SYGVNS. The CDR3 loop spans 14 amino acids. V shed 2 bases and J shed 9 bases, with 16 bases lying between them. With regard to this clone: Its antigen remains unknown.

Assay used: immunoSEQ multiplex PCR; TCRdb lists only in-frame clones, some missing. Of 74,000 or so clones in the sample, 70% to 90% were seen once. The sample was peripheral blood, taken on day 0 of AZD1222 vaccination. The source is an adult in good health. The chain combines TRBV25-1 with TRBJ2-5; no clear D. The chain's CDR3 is CASSELRPGKPQYF. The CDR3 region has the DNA TGTGCCAGCAGTGAACTCCGTCCCGGAAAGCCCCAGTACTTC.